A selection of T cell receptor beta chains follows, all from one sample in a study of control samples from healthy donors and cancer patients. Assay used: immunoSEQ multiplex PCR; TCRdb lists only in-frame clones, some missing. The data contain some 80,000 clones, roughly 92% of them singletons. Sequencing was performed on blood. The source of these receptors is a woman aged 60 to 75 in good health. Both conserved end residues are part of each CDR3. The D gene is left open where the match is weak. Clone size is stated in some rows and not others, as once, few, many or a class when expanded.

.,TRBJ2-2,.,TRBV27,TGTGCCAGCAGTTTATCGGCAGGGCTAACCGGGGAGCTGTTTTTT,CASSLSAGLTGELFF
.,TRBJ1-5,.,TRBV4-1,TGCGCCAGCAGCCAAGCAGGGTCTATGGCCCAGCATTTT,CASSQAGSMAQHF
.,TRBJ2-4,TRBD2,TRBV5-1,TGCGCCAGCAGCTTGGCCGGGGGAGGGAAAAACATTCAGTACTTC,CASSLAGGGKNIQYF
once,TRBJ2-1,TRBD1,TRBV18,TGTGCCAGCTCAGGGGGACAGACCAATGAGCAGTTCTTC,CASSGGQTNEQFF
.,TRBJ1-5,TRBD1,TRBV24-1,TGTGCCACCAGTGATTCCAAACAGGGGGGAAGCAATCAGCCCCAGCATTTT,CATSDSKQGGSNQPQHF
.,TRBJ2-3,.,TRBV5-4,TGTGCCAGCCGCCAGGGGCAGGTCCTCGCAGATACGCAGTATTTT,CASRQGQVLADTQYF
.,TRBJ2-1,.,TRBV29-1,TGCAGCGTTGATTCCTCCTACTCCTACAATGAGCAGTTCTTC,CSVDSSYSYNEQFF
.,TRBJ2-7,TRBD1,TRBV6-5,TGTGCCAGCAGTTGGGGACAGGGATCTTCCTACGAGCAGTACTTC,CASSWGQGSSYEQYF
.,TRBJ2-4,.,TRBV7-2,TGTGCCAGCAGCTTAACCCCTCGAACCAAAAACATTCAGTACTTC,CASSLTPRTKNIQYF
.,TRBJ2-7,TRBD2,TRBV5-5,TGTGCCAGCAGCCGCCCGGGACTAGGAACCTACGAGCAGTACTTC,CASSRPGLGTYEQYF
.,TRBJ2-3,TRBD2,TRBV27,TGTGCCAGCAGTTTATCCCCAGTGGCGGGAGTGGCGCAGTATTTT,CASSLSPVAGVAQYF
.,TRBJ2-3,TRBD1,TRBV6-6,TGTGCCAGCAGTCGGGACCTTTCCAGGGGGACAGATACGCAGTATTTT,CASSRDLSRGTDTQYF
.,TRBJ1-1,.,TRBV15,TGTGCCACCAGCAGAGTTATTAACACTGAAGCTTTCTTT,CATSRVINTEAFF
.,TRBJ1-2,TRBD1,TRBV18,TGTGCCAGCTCCCCCGGGACAGGGACCTATGGCTACACCTTC,CASSPGTGTYGYTF
.,TRBJ1-6,.,TRBV5-1,TGCGCCAGCAGCTTGGATGGCCCAAGCTCCTATAATTCACCCCTCCACTTT,CASSLDGPSSYNSPLHF
.,TRBJ1-2,TRBD1,TRBV6-2/TRBV6-3,TGTGCCAGCAGTCCCTCCCTGGGACAGGGGGCGCGTGGCTACACCTTC,CASSPSLGQGARGYTF
.,TRBJ2-7,TRBD2,TRBV7-9,TGTGCCAGCAGCTTCGGGACTAGCGGGACCTACGAGCAGTACTTC,CASSFGTSGTYEQYF
.,TRBJ2-1,.,TRBV13,TGTGCCAGCAGCGCGCAATTAGGCAATGAGCAGTTCTTC,CASSAQLGNEQFF
.,TRBJ1-6,.,TRBV2,TGTGCCAGCAGTGGCCGGGCGGGGGCTGGGAATTCACCCCTCCACTTT,CASSGRAGAGNSPLHF
.,TRBJ1-1,TRBD1,TRBV10-3,TGTGCCATCAGTGCCGGACAGGACGGAAGCACTGAAGCTTTCTTT,CAISAGQDGSTEAFF
.,TRBJ1-1,.,TRBV27,TGTGCCAGCAGTTTATCTCGGGGGACGAACACTGAAGCTTTCTTT,CASSLSRGTNTEAFF
.,TRBJ2-3,.,TRBV7-8,TGTGCCAGCAGCTTCGCACCGTCACAGGGGAGGGATACGCAGTATTTT,CASSFAPSQGRDTQYF
.,TRBJ2-3,.,TRBV7-9,TGTGCCAGCAGCTTGGGGGAGTATGTGGGCACAGATACGCAGTATTTT,CASSLGEYVGTDTQYF
.,TRBJ1-1,TRBD1,TRBV5-1,TGCGCCAGCAGCCCACAGGGGGCGATAACTGAAGCTTTCTTT,CASSPQGAITEAFF
.,TRBJ2-1,TRBD2,TRBV9,TGTGCCAGCAGCGCATCCGGGACTATCCCCAATGAGCAGTTCTTC,CASSASGTIPNEQFF
.,TRBJ1-2,.,TRBV5-6,TGTGCCAGCAGCTCCTACAGGGTTGGCTACACCTTC,CASSSYRVGYTF
.,TRBJ2-7,TRBD2,TRBV6-1,TGTGCCAGCAGTCAGACTAGCGGGAGTGCGGAGCAGTACTTC,CASSQTSGSAEQYF
.,TRBJ1-1,.,TRBV18,TGTGCCAGCTCCCTCGACCAAATCGCTGAAGCTTTCTTT,CASSLDQIAEAFF
.,TRBJ1-5,.,TRBV5-6,TGTGCCAGCAGCTTGGGAGGCGGGGGTAGCAATCAGCCCCAGCATTTT,CASSLGGGGSNQPQHF
.,TRBJ1-2,.,TRBV28,TGTGCCAGCAGTCCCCAAGGGGTGGGCCGTTTTAACTATGGCTACACCTTC,CASSPQGVGRFNYGYTF
.,TRBJ2-5,.,TRBV5-1,TGCGCCAGCAGCTTGGAGGCAGGGACCGCGACCCAGTACTTC,CASSLEAGTATQYF
.,TRBJ1-3,.,TRBV19,TGTGCAGCCAAAAGGAAGGGTGCTGGAAACACCATATATTTT,CAAKRKGAGNTIYF
.,TRBJ1-1,.,TRBV6-5,TGTGCCAGCCTCTCGGGGCAGGGGACCCGAGCTTTCTTT,CASLSGQGTRAFF
.,TRBJ2-1,.,TRBV6-6,TGTGCCAGCAGCGGAGCCGGGACGTACCGCGGGAATGAGCAGTTCTTC,CASSGAGTYRGNEQFF
.,TRBJ1-1,.,TRBV19,TGTGCCAGTAGTATTCGTTGGGGGGCTGCCCTGAACACTGAAGCTTTCTTT,CASSIRWGAALNTEAFF
.,TRBJ2-6,TRBD1,TRBV19,TGTGCCAGTAGTCTCGGACAGGGATCTTCTGGGGCCAACGTCCTGACTTTC,CASSLGQGSSGANVLTF
once,TRBJ2-5,TRBD2,TRBV24-1,TGTGCCACCAGTGATTCGACTAGCGGGGACCACGAGACCCAGTACTTC,CATSDSTSGDHETQYF
.,TRBJ1-5,.,TRBV2,TGTGCCAGCAGGGGGGTGAGGGGGAAGAATCAGCCCCAGCATTTT,CASRGVRGKNQPQHF
.,TRBJ1-3,.,TRBV4-1,TGCGCCAGCAGCCAAGAAGGACAGAGCCACTCTGGAAACACCATATATTTT,CASSQEGQSHSGNTIYF
.,TRBJ2-1,TRBD2,TRBV5-1,TGCGCCAGCAGCACGGGGGGAAGCTCCTACAATGAGCAGTTCTTC,CASSTGGSSYNEQFF